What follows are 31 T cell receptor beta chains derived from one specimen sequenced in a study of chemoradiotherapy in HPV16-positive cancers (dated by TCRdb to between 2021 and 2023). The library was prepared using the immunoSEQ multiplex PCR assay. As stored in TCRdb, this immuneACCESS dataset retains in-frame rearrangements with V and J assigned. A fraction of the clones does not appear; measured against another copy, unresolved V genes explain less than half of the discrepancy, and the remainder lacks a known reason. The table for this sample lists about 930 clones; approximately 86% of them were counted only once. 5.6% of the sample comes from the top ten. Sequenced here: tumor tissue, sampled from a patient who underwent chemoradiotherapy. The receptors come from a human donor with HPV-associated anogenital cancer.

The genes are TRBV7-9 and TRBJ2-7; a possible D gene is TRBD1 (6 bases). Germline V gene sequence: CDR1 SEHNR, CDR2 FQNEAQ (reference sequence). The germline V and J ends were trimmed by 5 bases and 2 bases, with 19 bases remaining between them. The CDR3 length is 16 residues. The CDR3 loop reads CASSPPRDISPYEQYF. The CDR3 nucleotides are TGTGCCAGCAGCCCCCCTCGGGACATCTCCCCCTACGAGCAGTACTTC.

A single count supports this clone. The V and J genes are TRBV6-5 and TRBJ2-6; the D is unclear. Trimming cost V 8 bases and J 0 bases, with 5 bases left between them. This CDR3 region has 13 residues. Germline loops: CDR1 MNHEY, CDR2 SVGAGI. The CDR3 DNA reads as TGTGCCAGCTGGTCCTCTGGGGCCAACGTCCTGACTTTC. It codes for CASWSSGANVLTF.

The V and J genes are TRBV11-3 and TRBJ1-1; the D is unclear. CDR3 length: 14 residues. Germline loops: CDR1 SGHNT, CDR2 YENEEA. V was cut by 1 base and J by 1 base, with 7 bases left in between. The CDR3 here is CASSLGSGNTEAFF. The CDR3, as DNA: TGTGCCAGCAGCTTAGGTAGCGGGAACACTGAAGCTTTCTTT. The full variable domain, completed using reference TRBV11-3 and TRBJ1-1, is EAGVVQSPRYKIIEKKQPVAFWCNPISGHNTLYWYLQNLGQGPELLIRYENEEAVDDSQLPKDRFSAERLKGVDSTLKIQPAELGDSAVYLCASSLGSGNTEAFFGQGTRLTVV.

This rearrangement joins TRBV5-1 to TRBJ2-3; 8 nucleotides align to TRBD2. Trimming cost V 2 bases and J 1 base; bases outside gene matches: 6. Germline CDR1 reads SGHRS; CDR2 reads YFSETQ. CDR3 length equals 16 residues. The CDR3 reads CASSFPSGSGTDTQYF. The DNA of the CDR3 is TGCGCCAGCAGCTTCCCTAGCGGGTCGGGCACAGATACGCAGTATTTT.

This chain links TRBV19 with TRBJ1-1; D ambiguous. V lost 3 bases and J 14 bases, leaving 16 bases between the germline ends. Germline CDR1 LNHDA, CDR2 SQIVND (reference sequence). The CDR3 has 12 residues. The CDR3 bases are TGTGCCAGTAGTATTGGCGAGGCCGTATGGTTCTTT. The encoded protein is CASSIGEAVWFF.

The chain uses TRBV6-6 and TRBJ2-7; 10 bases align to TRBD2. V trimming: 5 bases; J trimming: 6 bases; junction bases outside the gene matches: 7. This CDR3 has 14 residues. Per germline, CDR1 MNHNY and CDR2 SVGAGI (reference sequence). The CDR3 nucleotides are TGTGCCAGCAGTCTTAAGCGGGAGGGGGGCGAGCAGTACTTC. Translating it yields CASSLKREGGEQYF.

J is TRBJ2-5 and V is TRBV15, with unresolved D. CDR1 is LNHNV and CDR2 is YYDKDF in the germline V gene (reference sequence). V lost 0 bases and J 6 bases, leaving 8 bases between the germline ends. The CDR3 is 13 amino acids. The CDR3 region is CATSRDGWKTQYF. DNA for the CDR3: TGTGCCACCAGCAGAGATGGTTGGAAGACCCAGTACTTC.

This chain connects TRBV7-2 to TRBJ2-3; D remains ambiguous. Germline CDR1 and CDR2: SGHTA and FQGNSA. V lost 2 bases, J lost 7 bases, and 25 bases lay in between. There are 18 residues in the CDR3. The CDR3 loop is CASSLSELPPSLSHTQYF. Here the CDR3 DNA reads TGTGCCAGCAGCTTAAGTGAGCTGCCACCGTCCCTGAGCCATACGCAGTATTTT.

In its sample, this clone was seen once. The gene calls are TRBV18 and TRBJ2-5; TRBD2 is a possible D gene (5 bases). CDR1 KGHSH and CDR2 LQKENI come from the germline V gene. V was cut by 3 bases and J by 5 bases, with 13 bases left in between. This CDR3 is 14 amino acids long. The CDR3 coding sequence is TGTGCCAGCTCACCTCTCGGAGGAAGGGAGACCCAGTACTTC. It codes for CASSPLGGRETQYF.

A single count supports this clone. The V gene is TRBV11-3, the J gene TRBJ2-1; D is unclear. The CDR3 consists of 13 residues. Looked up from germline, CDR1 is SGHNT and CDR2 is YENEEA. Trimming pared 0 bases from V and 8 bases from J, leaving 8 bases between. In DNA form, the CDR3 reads TGTGCCAGCAGCTTAGATCTCTCTCATGAGCAGTTCTTC. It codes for CASSLDLSHEQFF.

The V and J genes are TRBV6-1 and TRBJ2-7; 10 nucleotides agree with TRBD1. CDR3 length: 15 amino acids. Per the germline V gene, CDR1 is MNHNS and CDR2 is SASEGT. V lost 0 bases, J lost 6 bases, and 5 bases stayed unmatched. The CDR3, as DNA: TGTGCCAGCAGTGAAGCGGGGACAGGGGCTAGCGAGCAGTACTTC. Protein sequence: CASSEAGTGASEQYF.

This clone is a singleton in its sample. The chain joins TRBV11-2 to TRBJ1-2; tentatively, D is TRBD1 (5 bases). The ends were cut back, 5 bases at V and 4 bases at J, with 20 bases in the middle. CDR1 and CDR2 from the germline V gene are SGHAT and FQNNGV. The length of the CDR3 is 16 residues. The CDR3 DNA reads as TGTGCCAGCAGCCCCCGTGTGGGGGAAGGGTTCTATGGCTACACCTTC. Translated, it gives CASSPRVGEGFYGYTF. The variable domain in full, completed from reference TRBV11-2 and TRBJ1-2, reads EAGVAQSPRYKIIEKRQSVAFWCNPISGHATLYWYQQILGQGPKLLIQFQNNGVVDDSQLPKDRFSAERLKGVDSTLKIQPAKLEDSAVYLCASSPRVGEGFYGYTFGSGTRLTVV.

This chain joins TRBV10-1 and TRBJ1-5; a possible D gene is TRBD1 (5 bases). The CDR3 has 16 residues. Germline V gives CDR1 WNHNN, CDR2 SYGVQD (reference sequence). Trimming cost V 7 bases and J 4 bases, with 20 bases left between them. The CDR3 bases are TGCGCCAGCATGAAGGGGCTGTCTGGAGAAAATCAGCCCCAGCATTTT. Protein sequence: CASMKGLSGENQPQHF.

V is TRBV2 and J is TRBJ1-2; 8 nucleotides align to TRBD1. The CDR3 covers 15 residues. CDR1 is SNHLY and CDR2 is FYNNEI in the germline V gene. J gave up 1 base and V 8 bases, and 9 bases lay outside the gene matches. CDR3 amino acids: CASQDRGPFNYGYTF. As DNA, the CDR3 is TGTGCCAGCCAAGACAGGGGACCCTTTAACTATGGCTACACCTTC.

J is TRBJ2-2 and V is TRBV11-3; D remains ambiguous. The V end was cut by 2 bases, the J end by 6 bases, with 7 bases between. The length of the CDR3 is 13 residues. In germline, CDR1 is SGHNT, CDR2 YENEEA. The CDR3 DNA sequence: TGTGCCAGCAGCTTACGTCCGTCCGGGGAGCTGTTTTTT. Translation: CASSLRPSGELFF.

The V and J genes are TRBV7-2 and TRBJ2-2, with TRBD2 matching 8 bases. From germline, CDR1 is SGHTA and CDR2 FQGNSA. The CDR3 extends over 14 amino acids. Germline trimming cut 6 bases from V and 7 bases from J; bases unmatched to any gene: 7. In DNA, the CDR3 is TGTGCCAGCAGTTTCAAGCGGGAGAACGGGGAGCTGTTTTTT. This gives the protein CASSFKRENGELFF.

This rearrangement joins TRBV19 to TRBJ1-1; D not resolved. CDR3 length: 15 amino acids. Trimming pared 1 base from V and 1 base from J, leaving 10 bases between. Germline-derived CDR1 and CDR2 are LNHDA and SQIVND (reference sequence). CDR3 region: CASSIGSAKNTEAFF. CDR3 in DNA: TGTGCCAGTAGTATAGGTAGTGCCAAGAACACTGAAGCTTTCTTT.

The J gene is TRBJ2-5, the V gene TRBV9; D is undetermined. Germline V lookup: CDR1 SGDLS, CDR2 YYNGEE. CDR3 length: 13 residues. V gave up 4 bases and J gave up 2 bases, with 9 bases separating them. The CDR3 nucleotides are TGTGCCAGCAGCCTCGTCGAGCAAGAGACCCAGTACTTC. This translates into CASSLVEQETQYF.

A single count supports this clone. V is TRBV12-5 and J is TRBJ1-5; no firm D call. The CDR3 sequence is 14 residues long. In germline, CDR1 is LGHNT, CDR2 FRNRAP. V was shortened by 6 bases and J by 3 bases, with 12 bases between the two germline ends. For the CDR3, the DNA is TGTGCTAGTGGCACCGGGTATGACAATCAGCCCCAGCATTTT. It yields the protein CASGTGYDNQPQHF.

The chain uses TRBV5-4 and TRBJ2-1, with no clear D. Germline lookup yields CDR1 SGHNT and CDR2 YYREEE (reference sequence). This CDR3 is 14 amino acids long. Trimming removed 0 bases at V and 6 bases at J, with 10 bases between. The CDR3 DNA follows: TGTGCCAGCAGCTTGGGGGCGCAGGTCAATGAGCAGTTCTTC. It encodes CASSLGAQVNEQFF.

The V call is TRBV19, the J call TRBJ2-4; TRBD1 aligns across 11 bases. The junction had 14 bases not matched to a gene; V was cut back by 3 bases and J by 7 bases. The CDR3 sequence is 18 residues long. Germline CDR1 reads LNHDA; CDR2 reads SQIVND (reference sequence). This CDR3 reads CASSIYPAGQGGWNIQYF. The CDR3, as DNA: TGTGCCAGTAGTATTTATCCGGCGGGACAGGGGGGTTGGAACATTCAGTACTTC.

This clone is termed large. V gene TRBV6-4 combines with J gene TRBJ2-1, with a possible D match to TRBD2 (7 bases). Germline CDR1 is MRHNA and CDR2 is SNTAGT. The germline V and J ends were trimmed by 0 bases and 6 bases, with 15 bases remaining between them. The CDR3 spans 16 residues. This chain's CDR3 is CASSDSGKRDINEQFF. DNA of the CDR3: TGTGCCAGCAGTGACTCAGGCAAGCGGGACATCAATGAGCAGTTCTTC.

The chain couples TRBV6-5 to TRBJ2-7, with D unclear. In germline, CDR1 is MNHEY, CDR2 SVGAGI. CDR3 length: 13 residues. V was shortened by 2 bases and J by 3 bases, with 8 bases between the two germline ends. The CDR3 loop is CASSYPWGYEQYF. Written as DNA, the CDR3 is TGTGCCAGCAGTTACCCTTGGGGCTACGAGCAGTACTTC.

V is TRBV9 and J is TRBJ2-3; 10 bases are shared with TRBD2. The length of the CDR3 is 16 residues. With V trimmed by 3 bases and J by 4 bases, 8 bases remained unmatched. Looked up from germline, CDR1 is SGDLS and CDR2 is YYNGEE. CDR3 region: CASSADIAGGADTQYF. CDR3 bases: TGTGCCAGCAGCGCCGACATAGCGGGGGGCGCAGATACGCAGTATTTT.

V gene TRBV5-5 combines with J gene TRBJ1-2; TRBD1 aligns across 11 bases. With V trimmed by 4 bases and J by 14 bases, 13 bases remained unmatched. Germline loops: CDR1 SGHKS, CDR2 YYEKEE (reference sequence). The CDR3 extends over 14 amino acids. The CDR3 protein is CASSPSGTGGGMTF. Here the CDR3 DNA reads TGTGCCAGCAGCCCAAGCGGGACAGGGGGAGGGATGACCTTC.

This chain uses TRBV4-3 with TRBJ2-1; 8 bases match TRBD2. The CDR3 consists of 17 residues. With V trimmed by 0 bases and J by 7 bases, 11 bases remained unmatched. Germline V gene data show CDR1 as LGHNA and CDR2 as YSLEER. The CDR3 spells CASSQDSSGSVWNEQFF. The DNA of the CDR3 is TGCGCCAGCAGCCAAGATTCTAGCGGGTCAGTTTGGAATGAGCAGTTCTTC.

The CDR3 is CASSELRNEQFF. The CDR3 bases are TGTGCCAGCAGTGAATTGAGGAATGAGCAGTTCTTC. The J gene is TRBJ2-1, the V gene TRBV6-1; D gene ambiguous. This CDR3 is 12 amino acids long. V lost 2 bases to trimming and J lost 7 bases, with 6 bases between them. Per germline, CDR1 MNHNS and CDR2 SASEGT.

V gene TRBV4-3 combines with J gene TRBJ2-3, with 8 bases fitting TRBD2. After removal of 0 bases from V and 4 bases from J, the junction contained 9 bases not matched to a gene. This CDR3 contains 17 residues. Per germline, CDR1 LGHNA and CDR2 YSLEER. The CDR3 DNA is TGCGCCAGCAGCCAAGATTGGGCGGGAGGACGCGCAGATACGCAGTATTTT. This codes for CASSQDWAGGRADTQYF.

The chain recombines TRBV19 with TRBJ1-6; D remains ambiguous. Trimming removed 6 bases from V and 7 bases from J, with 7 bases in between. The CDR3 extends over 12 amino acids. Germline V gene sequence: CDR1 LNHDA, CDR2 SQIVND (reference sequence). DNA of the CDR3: TGTGCCAGTAGCTTGGGGAATTCACCCCTCCACTTT. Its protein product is CASSLGNSPLHF.

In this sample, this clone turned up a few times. The CDR3 reads CASTLQGMNTEAFF. DNA for the CDR3: TGTGCCAGTACCTTACAGGGGATGAACACTGAAGCTTTCTTT. The chain recombines TRBV19 with TRBJ1-1; 7 bases map to TRBD1. This CDR3 region has 14 residues. The junction had 5 bases not matched to a gene; V was cut back by 7 bases and J by 0 bases. Germline V lookup: CDR1 LNHDA, CDR2 SQIVND (reference sequence).

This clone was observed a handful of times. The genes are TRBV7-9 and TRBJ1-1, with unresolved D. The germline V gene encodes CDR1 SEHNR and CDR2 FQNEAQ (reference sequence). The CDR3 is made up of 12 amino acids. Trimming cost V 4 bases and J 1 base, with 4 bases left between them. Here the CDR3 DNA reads TGTGCCAGCAGCTCCAAGAACACTGAAGCTTTCTTT. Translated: CASSSKNTEAFF.